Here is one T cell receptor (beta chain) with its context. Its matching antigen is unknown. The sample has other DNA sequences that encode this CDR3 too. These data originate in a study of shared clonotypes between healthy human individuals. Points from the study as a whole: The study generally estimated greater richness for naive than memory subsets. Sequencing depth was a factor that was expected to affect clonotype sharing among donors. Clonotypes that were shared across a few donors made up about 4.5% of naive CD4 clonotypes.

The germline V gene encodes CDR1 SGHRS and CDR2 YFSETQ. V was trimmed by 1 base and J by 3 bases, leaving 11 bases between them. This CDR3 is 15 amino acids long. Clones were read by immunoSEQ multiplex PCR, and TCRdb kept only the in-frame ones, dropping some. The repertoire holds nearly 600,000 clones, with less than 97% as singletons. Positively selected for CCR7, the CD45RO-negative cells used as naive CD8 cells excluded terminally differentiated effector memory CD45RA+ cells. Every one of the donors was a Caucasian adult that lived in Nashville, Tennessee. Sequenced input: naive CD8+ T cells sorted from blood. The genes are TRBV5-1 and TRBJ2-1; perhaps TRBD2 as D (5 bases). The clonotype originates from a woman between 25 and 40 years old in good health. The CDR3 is CASSLWAGVYNEQFF. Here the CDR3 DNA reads TGCGCCAGCAGCTTGTGGGCGGGTGTCTACAATGAGCAGTTCTTC. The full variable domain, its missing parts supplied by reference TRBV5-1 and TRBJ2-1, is KAGVTQTPRYLIKTRGQQVTLSCSPISGHRSVSWYQQTPGQGLQFLFEYFSETQRNKGNFPGRFSGRQFSNSRSEMNVSTLELGDSALYLCASSLWAGVYNEQFFGPGTRLTVL.